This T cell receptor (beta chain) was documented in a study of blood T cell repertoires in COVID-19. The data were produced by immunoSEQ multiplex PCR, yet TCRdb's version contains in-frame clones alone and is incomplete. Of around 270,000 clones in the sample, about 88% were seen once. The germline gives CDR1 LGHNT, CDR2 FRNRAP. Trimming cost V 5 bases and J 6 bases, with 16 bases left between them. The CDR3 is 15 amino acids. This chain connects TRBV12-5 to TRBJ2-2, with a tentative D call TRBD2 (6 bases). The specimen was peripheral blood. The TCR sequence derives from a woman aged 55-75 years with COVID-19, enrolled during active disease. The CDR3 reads CASGAGRTSPGELFF. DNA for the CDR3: TGTGCTAGTGGTGCCGGCCGAACTAGCCCCGGGGAGCTGTTTTTT.